Listed below are T cell receptor beta chains from one sample, sequenced in a study of tumor and adjacent non-tumor tissue in lung cancer. TCRdb fed the multiplex PCR reads into MiXCR, producing one record per CDR3 protein. The sample contains tens of thousands of distinct CDR3 sequences, under 80% of which appear only once. The sample consisted of lung tumor tissue. These receptor sequences come from a woman between 45 and 60 years old with non-small cell lung cancer. CDR3s include the opening cysteine and the closing phenylalanine or tryptophan. Each record gives: J gene, V gene, clone size, D gene, CDR3 protein, CDR3 DNA. A D gene is named only where the DNA matches it firmly. Only part of the rows carry a size: once, few, many, or a class if the clone is expanded.

>TRBJ2-1|TRBV29-1|once|TRBD1
CSVDEGQGYLQFF
TGCAGCGTCGATGAGGGACAGGGTTATCTCCAGTTCTTC
>TRBJ2-2|TRBV12-3/TRBV12-4|.|.
CASSLGTARMGGELFF
TGTGCCAGCAGTTTAGGGACTGCAAGGATGGGCGGGGAGCTGTTTTTT
>TRBJ1-5|TRBV10-3|once|.
CAISTSAGLSHRPQHF
TGTGCCATCAGTACTTCCGCCGGACTCAGCCATCGGCCCCAGCATTTT
>TRBJ2-7|TRBV11-2|.|.
CASSSENGGEQYF
TGTGCCAGTAGCTCAGAGAATGGCGGGGAGCAGTACTTC
>TRBJ2-7|TRBV10-1|.|.
CTSSPGSNRNYEQYF
TGCACCAGCAGCCCCGGGTCAAATAGGAACTACGAGCAGTACTTC
>TRBJ2-1|TRBV6-4|many|.
CASSGTDRNEQFF
TGTGCCAGCAGTGGGACGGACCGGAATGAGCAGTTCTTC
>TRBJ2-1|TRBV4-2|medium-sized|TRBD2
CASSQTRDYKNNEQFF
TGTGCCAGCAGCCAAACCCGGGACTACAAAAACAATGAGCAGTTCTTC
>TRBJ2-3|TRBV10-1|.|.
CASSESGVMADIQYF
TGCGCCAGCAGTGAGTCGGGGGTGATGGCAGATATACAGTATTTT
>TRBJ1-5|TRBV4-1|.|.
CASGQEGVSNPPQHF
TGCGCCAGCGGCCAAGAAGGGGTTAGCAATCCGCCCCAGCATTTT
>TRBJ2-7|TRBV28|.|.
CASALSGPYEHYF
TGTGCCAGCGCGCTTAGCGGCCCCTATGAGCACTACTTC
>TRBJ2-3|TRBV29-1|.|.
CSVSSRRESDTQYF
TGTAGCGTTTCTAGCAGGAGAGAATCAGATACGCAGTATTTT
>TRBJ2-7|TRBV6-6|many|.
CASRIADSYEQYF
TGTGCCAGCCGTATAGCGGACTCCTACGAGCAGTACTTC
>TRBJ2-3|TRBV5-1|.|.
CASSQLTLGTSPWDTQYF
TGCGCCAGCAGTCAACTCACCCTAGGGACTTCCCCCTGGGATACGCAGTATTTT
>TRBJ1-3|TRBV11-2|.|.
CANSLSQGAIGNTIYF
TGTGCCAACAGCTTAAGTCAGGGAGCGATTGGAAACACCATATATTTT
>TRBJ1-6|TRBV20-1|.|.
CSIPKGGNSPLHF
TGCAGTATACCGAAAGGCGGTAATTCACCCCTCCACTTT
>TRBJ2-1|TRBV10-1|.|.
CTSQVGGTGHNEQFF
TGCACCAGCCAAGTAGGGGGGACCGGGCATAATGAGCAATTCTTC
>TRBJ2-7|TRBV29-1|.|TRBD2
CRVTGTSPYEHYF
TGCAGAGTTACAGGGACTAGCCCCTACGAGCATTACTTC
>TRBJ2-3|TRBV11-2|many|.
CASSLEGGGTQYF
TGTGCCAGCAGCTTAGAGGGTGGGGGCACGCAGTATTTT
>TRBJ2-1|TRBV5-1|.|.
CASSLARYPGEQFF
TGCGCCAGCAGCTTGGCCAGGTATCCGGGTGAGCAGTTCTTC
>TRBJ1-1|TRBV6-5|.|.
CASIYGRLGTEVFF
TGTGCCAGCATTTACGGAAGGCTTGGGACTGAAGTTTTCTTT
>TRBJ2-7|TRBV6-1|.|.
CASPQTQEDEQYF
TGTGCCAGTCCCCAAACTCAGGAGGACGAGCAGTACTTC
>TRBJ2-3|TRBV6-1|.|.
CASSELARGINTHYF
TGTGCCAGCAGTGAACTAGCGAGAGGCATAAATACGCACTATTTT
>TRBJ2-3|TRBV2|.|TRBD2
CASSDEGLAITDTQYF
TGTGCCAGCAGTGATGAGGGACTAGCGATCACAGATACGCAGTATTTT
>TRBJ1-1|TRBV10-3|.|.
CAISETQGYAFF
TGTGCCATCAGTGAGACACAAGGTTATGCTTTCTTT
>TRBJ2-7|TRBV6-2/TRBV6-3|.|TRBD2
CASSSVTSSYEQYF
TGTGCCAGCTCAAGCGTGACTAGCTCCTATGAGCAGTACTTC
>TRBJ2-5|TRBV24-1|many|.
CATSGRAAAQETQYF
TGTGCCACCAGTGGGAGGGCAGCGGCACAAGAGACCCAGTACTTC
>TRBJ1-5|TRBV5-1|.|.
CASSVGAGAQPHHF
.
>TRBJ2-1|TRBV4-2|.|.
CASSQTRDDKSNEQFF
TGTGCCAGCAGCCAAACCCGGGACGACAAAAGCAATGAGCAGTTCTTC
>TRBJ1-2|TRBV6-1|.|TRBD1
CASNRGNPELNYGYTF
TGTGCCAGCAACAGGGGAAATCCAGAACTTAACTATGGCTACACCTTC
>TRBJ2-5|TRBV11-2|.|.
CASNLTVQETQYF
TGTGCCAGCAACTTAACAGTTCAAGAGACTCAGTACTTC
>TRBJ2-2|TRBV7-9|.|.
CASSAQDTGKLFF
TGTGCCAGCAGCGCTCAGGACACCGGGAAGCTGTTCTTT
>TRBJ2-6|TRBV11-2|.|.
CANSFEGGAFGASVLTF
TGTGCCAACAGCTTCGAGGGGGGAGCCTTCGGGGCCAGTGTCCTGACTTTC
>TRBJ2-5|TRBV11-2|.|.
CGSGLPVSPETQYF
TGTGGCAGCGGCTTGCCTGTAAGCCCTGAGACCCAGTACTTC
>TRBJ2-3|TRBV10-2|medium-sized|.
CATRHSDTQYF
TGCGCCACCCGACACTCAGATACGCAGTATTTT
>TRBJ2-1|TRBV20-1|many|.
CSASNAAEVRNEQFF
TGCAGTGCTAGTAATGCAGCGGAGGTAAGAAATGAGCAGTTCTTC
>TRBJ1-1|TRBV6-5|.|TRBD1
CASTSQGAVIEAFF
TGTGCCAGCACCTCACAGGGGGCTGTCATTGAAGCTTTCTTC
>TRBJ2-3|TRBV28|once|.
CASSLQDWGQSQYF
TGTGCCAGCAGTTTACAGGACTGGGGTCAGTCCCAGTATTTT
>TRBJ2-7|TRBV7-2|few|TRBD1
CASSRTRQGTSEQYF
TGTGCCAGCAGCCGAACCAGACAGGGAACCAGCGAGCAGTACTTC
>TRBJ2-7|TRBV29-1|.|.
CSVGWREDEQYF
TGCAGTGTTGGCTGGCGGGAAGACGAGCAGTACTTC
>TRBJ2-3|TRBV11-3|.|.
CASSLGRGGTDTPYF
TGTGCTAGCAGCTTAGGGCGGGGAGGCACAGATACGCCGTATTTT
>TRBJ1-5|TRBV10-3|.|.
CAISDSTGPQLQHF
TGTGCCATCAGTGACTCGACAGGACCTCAGCTCCAGCATTTT
>TRBJ2-6|TRBV6-4|.|.
CASSNSLSGANVLTF
TGTGCCAGTAGTAACTCACTATCTGGGGCCAACGTCCTGACTTTC
>TRBJ2-1|TRBV21-1|many|.
CASSALMVAGAGNEQFF
TGTGCCAGCAGCGCCTTGATGGTAGCGGGAGCGGGCAATGAGCAGTTCTTC
>TRBJ2-7|TRBV5-1|.|.
CTSNLSGLQTYEQYF
TGCACCAGCAACTTGTCGGGACTTCAGACCTACGAGCAGTACTTC
>TRBJ1-2|TRBV6-6|.|TRBD1
CTSSPGTGNYGYTF
TGTACCAGCAGTCCGGGGACAGGGAACTATGGCTACACCTTC
>TRBJ2-3|TRBV28|many|.
CASSLPSSLTDTQYF
TGTGCCAGCAGTTTACCCTCCTCGCTCACAGATACGCAGTATTTT
>TRBJ2-7|TRBV28|.|.
CASSWSLTSWAKYEQYF
TGTGCCAGCAGTTGGTCCCTTACTAGCTGGGCAAAGTACGAGCAGTACTTC
>TRBJ2-7|TRBV6-5|.|TRBD2
CASSYYSGSSYEQYF
TGTGCCAGCAGTTACTACAGCGGGAGCTCATACGAGCAGTACTTC
>TRBJ2-3|TRBV6-6|.|.
CASSYSAAGNTDTQYF
TGTGCCAGTAGTTACTCCGCGGCAGGAAACACAGATACGCAGTATTTT
>TRBJ1-5|TRBV4-1|few|TRBD1
CASSQDAQGAGRPQHF
TGCGCCAGCAGCCAAGACGCGCAGGGGGCGGGTCGGCCCCAGCATTTT
>TRBJ1-4|TRBV4-2|.|TRBD1
CASSQRQGKKLFF
TGTGCTAGCAGCCAGCGACAGGGTAAAAAACTGTTTTTT
>TRBJ2-5|TRBV29-1|.|.
CSVTGQKLQETQCF
TGCAGTGTCACCGGACAAAAACTTCAAGAGACCCAGTGCTTC